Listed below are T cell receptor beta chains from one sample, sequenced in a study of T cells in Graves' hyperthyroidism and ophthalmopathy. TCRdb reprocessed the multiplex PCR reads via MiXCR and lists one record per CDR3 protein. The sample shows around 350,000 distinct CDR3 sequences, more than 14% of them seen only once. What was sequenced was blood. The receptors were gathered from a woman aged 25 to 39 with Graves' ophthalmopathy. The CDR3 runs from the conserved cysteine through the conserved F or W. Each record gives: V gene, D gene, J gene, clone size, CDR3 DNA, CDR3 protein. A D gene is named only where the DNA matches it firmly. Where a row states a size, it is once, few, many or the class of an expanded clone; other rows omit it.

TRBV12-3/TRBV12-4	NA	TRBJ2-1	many	TGTGCCAGCAGTTCAGGCGACGGGTCCTACAATGAGCAGTTCTTC	CASSSGDGSYNEQFF
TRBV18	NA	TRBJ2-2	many	TGTGCCAGCTCAGCAGGGATCCCGACGAACACCGGGGAGCTGTTTTTT	CASSAGIPTNTGELFF
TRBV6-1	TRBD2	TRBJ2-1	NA	TGTACCAGCGGGGGGCAAAGGGGGCGGGGCAATGAGCAGTTCTTC	CTSGGQRGRGNEQFF
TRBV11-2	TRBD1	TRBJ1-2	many	TGTGCCAGCAGCCCTTTGGGAGGGGACAGGGGGCCCCTACGTGGCTACACCTTC	CASSPLGGDRGPLRGYTF
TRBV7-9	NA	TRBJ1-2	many	TGTGCCAGCAGCTTAGAGGGGGGCTATGGATATGGCTACACCTTC	CASSLEGGYGYGYTF
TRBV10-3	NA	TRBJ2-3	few	TGTGCCATCAGCCCCACGGGGAGGGGGGGAAAATTCACAGATACGCAGTATTTT	CAISPTGRGGKFTDTQYF
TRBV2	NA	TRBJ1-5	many	TGTGCCAGCAGTGGCACAGGGTTGAAGCAGCCCCAGCATTTT	CASSGTGLKQPQHF
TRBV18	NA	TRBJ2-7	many	TGTGCCAGCTCAGCAGGCGGGACAGAGCAGTACTTC	CASSAGGTEQYF
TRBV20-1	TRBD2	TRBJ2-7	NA	TGCAGTGCAGCTAGCGGCTCCTACGAGCAGTACTTC	CSAASGSYEQYF
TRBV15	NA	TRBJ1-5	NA	TGTGCCACCAGCAGAGGAGGGGTCAATCAGCCCCAGCATTTT	CATSRGGVNQPQHF
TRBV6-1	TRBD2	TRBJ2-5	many	TGTGCCAGCAGTGAAACTAGCGGGGGGCCAGAGACCCAGTACTTC	CASSETSGGPETQYF
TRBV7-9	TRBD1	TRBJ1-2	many	TGTGCCAGCAGCCGACGAAACCTGACAGGGCGGATCTATGGCTACACCTTC	CASSRRNLTGRIYGYTF
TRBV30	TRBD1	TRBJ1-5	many	TGTGCCTGGAGTGTTAAGTCAGGGGGCAGGCCCCAGCATTTT	CAWSVKSGGRPQHF
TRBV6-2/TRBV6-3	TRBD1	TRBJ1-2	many	TGTGCCAGCAGAGAACCCGGGACAGATGGCTACACCTTC	CASREPGTDGYTF
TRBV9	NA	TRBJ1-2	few	TGTGCCAGCAGCGTAGAAGGGAGGGCAGGGGATGATGGCTACACCTTC	CASSVEGRAGDDGYTF
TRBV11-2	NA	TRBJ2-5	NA	TGTGCCAGCAGCTTAAGGGGGGCTCGGGAGACCCAGTACTTC	CASSLRGARETQYF
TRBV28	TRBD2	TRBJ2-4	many	TGTGCCAGCGGGACGCGGGAGAGCATTCAGTACTTC	CASGTRESIQYF
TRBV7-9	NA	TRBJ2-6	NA	TGTGCCAGCATCCTCTCCGGGAACTCCTTCTCTGGGGCCAACGTCCTGACTTTC	CASILSGNSFSGANVLTF
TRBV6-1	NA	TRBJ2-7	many	TGTGCCACCGGAGTCGGGGGTGAGGTGGCCTACGAGCAGTACTTC	CATGVGGEVAYEQYF
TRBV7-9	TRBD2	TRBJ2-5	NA	TGTGCCAGCAGCTCAGGACTAGCGGGGATACAAGAGACCCAGTACTTC	CASSSGLAGIQETQYF